This is a list of T cell receptor beta chains from one sample in a study of blood T cell repertoires in COVID-19. The data were produced by immunoSEQ multiplex PCR, yet TCRdb's version contains in-frame clones alone and is incomplete. This table has hundreds of thousands of clones, more than 90% appearing once. The specimen sequenced was PBMCs or T cells enriched from blood (not recorded which). These receptors came from a man between 60 and 75 years old who had recovered from COVID-19. Both conserved end residues are part of each CDR3. The listing skips clone size in some rows; elsewhere it reads once, few, many or a size class.

TRBV10-3,.,CAIAIAGDHNEQFF
TRBV19,.,CASSPQREGREQYF
TRBV5-1,.,CASSLRGQGVDYGYTF
TRBV2,.,CASREGNGYEQYF
TRBV7-3,.,CASSATGNYGYTF
TRBV9,.,CASSVGIQGAMGYGYTF
TRBV20-1,.,CSASSYVRASTDTQYF
TRBV13,.,CASSMTSRDEQYF
TRBV5-1,.,CASSPGNRRGADYGYTF
TRBV4-1,.,CASSQDLAGIQFF
TRBV5-1,.,CASSTLADQNTGELFF
TRBV7-2,.,CASSLGQGANYGYTF
TRBV7-2,.,CASSPGQGTRYGYTF
TRBV11-3,.,CASSPSRRATNEQFF
TRBV5-5,few,CASSTRDREEQPQHF
TRBV9,.,CASSVVPQASGNTIYF
TRBV13,.,CASSLAGGVSGELFF
TRBV5-1,.,CASSNAPDRVTEAFF
TRBV15,.,CATSRDHFEQYF